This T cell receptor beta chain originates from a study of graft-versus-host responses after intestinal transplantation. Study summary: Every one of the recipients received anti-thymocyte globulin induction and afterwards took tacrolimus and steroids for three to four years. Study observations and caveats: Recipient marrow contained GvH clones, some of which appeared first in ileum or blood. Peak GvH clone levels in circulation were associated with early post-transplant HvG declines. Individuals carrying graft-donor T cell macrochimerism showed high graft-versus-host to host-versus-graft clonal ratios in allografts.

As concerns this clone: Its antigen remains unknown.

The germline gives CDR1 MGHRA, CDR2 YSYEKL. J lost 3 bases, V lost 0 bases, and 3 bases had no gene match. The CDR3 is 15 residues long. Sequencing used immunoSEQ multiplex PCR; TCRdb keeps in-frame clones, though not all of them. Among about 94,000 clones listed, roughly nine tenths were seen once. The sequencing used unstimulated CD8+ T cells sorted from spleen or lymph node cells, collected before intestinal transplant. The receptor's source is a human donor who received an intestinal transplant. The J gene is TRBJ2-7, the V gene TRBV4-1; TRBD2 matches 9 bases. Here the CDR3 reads CASSQDPSGIYEQYF. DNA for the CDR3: TGCGCCAGCAGCCAAGATCCTAGCGGGATCTACGAGCAGTACTTC.